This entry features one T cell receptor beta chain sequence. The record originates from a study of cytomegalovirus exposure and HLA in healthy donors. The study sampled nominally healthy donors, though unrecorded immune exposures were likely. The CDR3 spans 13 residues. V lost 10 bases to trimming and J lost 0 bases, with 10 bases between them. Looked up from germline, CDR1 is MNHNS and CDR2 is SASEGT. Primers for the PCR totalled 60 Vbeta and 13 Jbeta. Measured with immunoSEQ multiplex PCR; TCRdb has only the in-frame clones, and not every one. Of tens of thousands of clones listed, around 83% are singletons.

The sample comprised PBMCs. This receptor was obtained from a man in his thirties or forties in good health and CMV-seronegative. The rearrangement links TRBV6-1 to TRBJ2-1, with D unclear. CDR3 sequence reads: CATTQNSYNEQFF. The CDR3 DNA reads TGTGCCACCACACAGAACTCCTACAATGAGCAGTTCTTC.